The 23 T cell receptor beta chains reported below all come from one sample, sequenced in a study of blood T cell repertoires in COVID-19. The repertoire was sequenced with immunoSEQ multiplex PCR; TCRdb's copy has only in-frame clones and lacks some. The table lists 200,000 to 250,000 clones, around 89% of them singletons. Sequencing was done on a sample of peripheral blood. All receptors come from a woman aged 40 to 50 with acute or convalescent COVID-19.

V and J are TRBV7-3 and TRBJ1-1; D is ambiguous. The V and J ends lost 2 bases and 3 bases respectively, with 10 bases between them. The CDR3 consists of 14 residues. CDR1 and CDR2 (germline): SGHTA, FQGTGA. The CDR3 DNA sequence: TGTGCCAGCAGCTTAGAGGCGGCGGACACTGAAGCTTTCTTT. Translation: CASSLEAADTEAFF.

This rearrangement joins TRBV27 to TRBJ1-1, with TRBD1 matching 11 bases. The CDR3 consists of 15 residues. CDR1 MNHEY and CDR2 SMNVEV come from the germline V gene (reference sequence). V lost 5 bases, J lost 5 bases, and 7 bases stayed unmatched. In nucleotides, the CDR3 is TGTGCCAGCAGTCAAGGGACAGGGGGTGGTACTGAAGCTTTCTTT. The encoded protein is CASSQGTGGGTEAFF.

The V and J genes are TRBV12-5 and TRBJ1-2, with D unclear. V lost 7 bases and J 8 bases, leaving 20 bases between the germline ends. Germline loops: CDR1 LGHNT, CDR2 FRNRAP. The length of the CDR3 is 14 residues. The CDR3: CASAFDAATQGYTF. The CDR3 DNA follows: TGTGCTAGTGCCTTTGACGCGGCTACTCAAGGCTACACCTTC. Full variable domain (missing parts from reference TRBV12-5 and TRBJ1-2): DARVTQTPRHKVTEMGQEVTMRCQPILGHNTVFWYRQTMMQGLELLAYFRNRAPLDDSGMPKDRFSAEMPDATLATLKIQPSEPRDSAVYFCASAFDAATQGYTFGSGTRLTVV.

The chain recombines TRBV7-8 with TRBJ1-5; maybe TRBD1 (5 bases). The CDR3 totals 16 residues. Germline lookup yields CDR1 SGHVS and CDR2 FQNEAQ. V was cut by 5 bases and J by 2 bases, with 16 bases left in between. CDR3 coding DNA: TGTGCCAGCAGCAAATCGTGGACAAACCGCAATCAGCCCCAGCATTTT. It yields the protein CASSKSWTNRNQPQHF.

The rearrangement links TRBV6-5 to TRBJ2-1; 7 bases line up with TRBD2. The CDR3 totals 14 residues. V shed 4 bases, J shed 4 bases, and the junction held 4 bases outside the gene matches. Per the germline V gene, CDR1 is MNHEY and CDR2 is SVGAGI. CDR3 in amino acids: CASSFREGYNEQFF. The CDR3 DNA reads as TGTGCCAGCAGTTTCAGGGAGGGATACAATGAGCAGTTCTTC.

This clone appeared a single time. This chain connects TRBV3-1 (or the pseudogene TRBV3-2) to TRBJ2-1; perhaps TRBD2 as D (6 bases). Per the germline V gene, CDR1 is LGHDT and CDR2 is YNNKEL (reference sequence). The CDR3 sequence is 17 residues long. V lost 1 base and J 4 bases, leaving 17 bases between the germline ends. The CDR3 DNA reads TGTGCCAGCAGCCAAGGTTTAACTAGCAGCACATACAATGAGCAGTTCTTC. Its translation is CASSQGLTSSTYNEQFF.

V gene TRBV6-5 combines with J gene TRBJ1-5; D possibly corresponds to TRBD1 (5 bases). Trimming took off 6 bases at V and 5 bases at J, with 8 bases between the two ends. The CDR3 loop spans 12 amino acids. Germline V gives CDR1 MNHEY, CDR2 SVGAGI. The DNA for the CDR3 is TGTGCCAGCAGAGTGGGGCATCAGCCCCAGCATTTT. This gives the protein CASRVGHQPQHF.

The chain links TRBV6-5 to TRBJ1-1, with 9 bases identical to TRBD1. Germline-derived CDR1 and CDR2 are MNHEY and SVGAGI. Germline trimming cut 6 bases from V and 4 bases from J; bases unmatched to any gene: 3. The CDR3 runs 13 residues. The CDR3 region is CASRLTGGTEAFF. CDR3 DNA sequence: TGTGCCAGCAGACTGACAGGGGGCACTGAAGCTTTCTTT.

CDR3: CASSEGRYNSPLHF. For the CDR3, the DNA is TGTGCCAGCAGTGAGGGCAGGTATAATTCACCCCTCCACTTT. This sequence joins TRBV2 and TRBJ1-6; the D is unclear. The CDR3 is made up of 14 amino acids. V dropped 3 bases and J dropped 4 bases, with 7 bases sitting between them. From germline, CDR1 is SNHLY and CDR2 FYNNEI.

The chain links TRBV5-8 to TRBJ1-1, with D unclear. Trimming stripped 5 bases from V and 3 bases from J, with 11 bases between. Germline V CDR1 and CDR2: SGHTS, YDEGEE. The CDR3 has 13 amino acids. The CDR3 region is CASRFSRDTEAFF. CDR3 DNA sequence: TGTGCCAGCAGGTTCTCGAGAGACACTGAAGCTTTCTTT.

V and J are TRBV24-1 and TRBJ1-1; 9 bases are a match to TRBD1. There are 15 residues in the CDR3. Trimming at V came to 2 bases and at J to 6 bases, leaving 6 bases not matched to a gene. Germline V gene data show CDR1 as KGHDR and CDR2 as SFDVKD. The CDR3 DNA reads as TGTGCCACCAGTGATTCGGGACAGGGAGGGTCTGAAGCTTTCTTT. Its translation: CATSDSGQGGSEAFF.

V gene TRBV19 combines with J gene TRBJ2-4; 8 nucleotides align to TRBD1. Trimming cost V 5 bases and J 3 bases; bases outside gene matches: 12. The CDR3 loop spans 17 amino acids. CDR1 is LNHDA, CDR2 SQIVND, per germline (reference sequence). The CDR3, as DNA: TGTGCCAGTAGTCCCCAGGACAGGGCCTGGGGCAAAAACATTCAGTACTTC. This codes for CASSPQDRAWGKNIQYF.

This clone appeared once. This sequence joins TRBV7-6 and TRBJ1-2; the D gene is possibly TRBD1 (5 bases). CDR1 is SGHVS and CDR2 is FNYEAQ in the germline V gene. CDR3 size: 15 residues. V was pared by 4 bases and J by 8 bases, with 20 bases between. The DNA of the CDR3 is TGTGCCAGCAGCTCTCAACAAGGGGCCGTGGGCGGCTACACCTTC. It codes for CASSSQQGAVGGYTF.

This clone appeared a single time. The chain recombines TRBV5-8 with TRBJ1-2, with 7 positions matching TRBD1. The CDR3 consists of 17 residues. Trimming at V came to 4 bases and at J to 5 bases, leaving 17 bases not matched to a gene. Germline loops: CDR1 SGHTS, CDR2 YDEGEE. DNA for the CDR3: TGTGCCAGCAGCCCCGACAGGGTCGGAGGGTTTGGGTATGGCTACACCTTC. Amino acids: CASSPDRVGGFGYGYTF.

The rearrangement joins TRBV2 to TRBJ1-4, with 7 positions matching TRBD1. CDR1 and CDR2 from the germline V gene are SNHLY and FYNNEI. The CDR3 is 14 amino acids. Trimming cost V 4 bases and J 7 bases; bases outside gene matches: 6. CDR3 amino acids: CASSGRQGSEKLFF. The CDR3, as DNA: TGTGCCAGCAGTGGACGACAGGGTTCTGAAAAACTGTTTTTT.

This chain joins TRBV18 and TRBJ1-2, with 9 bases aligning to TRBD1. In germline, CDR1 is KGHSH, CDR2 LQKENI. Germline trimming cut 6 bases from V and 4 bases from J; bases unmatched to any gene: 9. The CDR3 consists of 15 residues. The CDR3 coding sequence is TGTGCCAGCTCTCCCACAGGGGGCGTGGGCTATGGCTACACCTTC. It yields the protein CASSPTGGVGYGYTF. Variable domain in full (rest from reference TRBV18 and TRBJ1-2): NAGVMQNPRHLVRRRGQEARLRCSPMKGHSHVYWYRQLPEEGLKFMVYLQKENIIDESGMPKERFSAEFPKEGPSILRIQQVVRGDSAAYFCASSPTGGVGYGYTFGSGTRLTVV.

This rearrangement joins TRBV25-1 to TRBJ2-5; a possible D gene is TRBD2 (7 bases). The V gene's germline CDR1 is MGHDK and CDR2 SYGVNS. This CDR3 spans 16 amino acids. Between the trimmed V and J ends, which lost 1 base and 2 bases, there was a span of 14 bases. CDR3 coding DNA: TGTGCCAGCAGTGAATCAGGCGGGGGCCCTCAAGAGACCCAGTACTTC. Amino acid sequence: CASSESGGGPQETQYF.

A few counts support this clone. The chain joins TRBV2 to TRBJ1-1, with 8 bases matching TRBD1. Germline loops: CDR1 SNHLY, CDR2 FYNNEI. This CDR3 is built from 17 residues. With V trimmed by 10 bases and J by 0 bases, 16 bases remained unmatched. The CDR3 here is CATRIGTGLQMNTEAFF. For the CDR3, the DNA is TGTGCCACACGCATCGGGACAGGACTACAAATGAACACTGAAGCTTTCTTT.

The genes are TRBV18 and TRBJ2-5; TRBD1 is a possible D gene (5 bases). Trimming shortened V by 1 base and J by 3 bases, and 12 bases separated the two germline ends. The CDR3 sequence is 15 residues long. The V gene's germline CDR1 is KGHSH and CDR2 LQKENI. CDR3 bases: TGTGCCAGCTCACCACTACTGGGGCCGGAAGAGACCCAGTACTTC. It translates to CASSPLLGPEETQYF.

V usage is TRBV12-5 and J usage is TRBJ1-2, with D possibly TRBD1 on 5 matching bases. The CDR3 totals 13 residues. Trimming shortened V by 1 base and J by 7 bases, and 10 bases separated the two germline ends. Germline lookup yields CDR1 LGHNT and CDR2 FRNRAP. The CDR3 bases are TGTGCTAGTGGTTTGGGGGGGGTCGCTGGCTACACCTTC. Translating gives CASGLGGVAGYTF.

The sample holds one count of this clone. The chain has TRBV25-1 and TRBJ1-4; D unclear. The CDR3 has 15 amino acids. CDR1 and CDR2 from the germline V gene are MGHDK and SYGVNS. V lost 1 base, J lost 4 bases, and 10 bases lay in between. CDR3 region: CASSELGGSNEKLFF. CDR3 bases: TGTGCCAGCAGTGAATTGGGCGGGAGTAATGAAAAACTGTTTTTT.

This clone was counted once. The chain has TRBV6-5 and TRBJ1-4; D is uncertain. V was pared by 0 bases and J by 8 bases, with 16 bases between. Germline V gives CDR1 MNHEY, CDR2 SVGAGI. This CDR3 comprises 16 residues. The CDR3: CASSYSRLGSAEKLFF. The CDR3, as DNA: TGTGCCAGCAGTTACTCGCGACTAGGGTCGGCAGAAAAACTGTTTTTT.

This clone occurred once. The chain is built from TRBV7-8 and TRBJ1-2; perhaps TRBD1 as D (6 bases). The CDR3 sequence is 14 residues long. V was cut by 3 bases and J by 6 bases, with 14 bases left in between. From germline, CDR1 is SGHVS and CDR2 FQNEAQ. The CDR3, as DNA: TGTGCCAGCAGCTTGGGGACAAGCCTAAATGGCTACACCTTC. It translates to CASSLGTSLNGYTF.